The following is a TCR beta chain sequence with its context. As handled by the study authors: Reference gene primer amplification yielded estimated nucleated cell counts. Profiled with immunoSEQ multiplex PCR; TCRdb holds only in-frame clones, not every one. D and trimming were read from the DNA, whereas the V and J calls and clone size are those reported in that table. Here the sample spans about 100,000 clones, over 70% being singletons. The sample comes from a study of blood T cell repertoires in COVID-19. For the study at large: The United States, Italy and Spain were the sources of the acute and convalescent COVID-19 samples. Sample material is recorded as cDNA or gDNA derived from T cells, B-cell-depleted T cells, or PBMCs.

Specimen: peripheral blood. The TCR comes from a man between 50 and 59 years old who had recovered from COVID-19.

This CDR3 is CASSLRTANEQFF. DNA for the CDR3: TGTGCCAGCAGCCTCAGGACAGCCAATGAGCAGTTCTTC. This chain connects TRBV6-5 to TRBJ2-1, with D tentatively TRBD1 (6 bases). The CDR3 sequence is 13 residues long. The V gene lost 6 bases and the J gene lost 6 bases, with 12 bases spanning the gap. CDR1 and CDR2 from the germline V gene are MNHEY and SVGAGI.